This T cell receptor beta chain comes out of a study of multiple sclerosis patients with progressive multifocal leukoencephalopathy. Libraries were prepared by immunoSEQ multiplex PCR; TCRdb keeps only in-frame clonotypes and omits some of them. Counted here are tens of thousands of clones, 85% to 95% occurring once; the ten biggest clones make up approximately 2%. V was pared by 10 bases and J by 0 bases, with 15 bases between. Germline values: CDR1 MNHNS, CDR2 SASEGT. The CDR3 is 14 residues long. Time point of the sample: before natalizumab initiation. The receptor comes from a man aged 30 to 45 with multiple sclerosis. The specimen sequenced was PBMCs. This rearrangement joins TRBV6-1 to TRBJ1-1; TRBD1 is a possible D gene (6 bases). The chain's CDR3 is CATTGQTMNTEAFF. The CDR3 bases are TGTGCCACAACAGGGCAGACTATGAACACTGAAGCTTTCTTT.